Shown below are 21 T cell receptor beta chains from a single sample sequenced in a study of blood T cell repertoires in COVID-19. Assay: immunoSEQ multiplex PCR; the TCRdb copy retains only in-frame clones and omits some. The sample has about 260,000 clones; more than 75% are singletons. The material sequenced was peripheral blood. Source of these receptors: a woman between 40 and 50 years old who had recovered from COVID-19.

This sequence joins TRBV6-6 and TRBJ2-5; 13 bases agree with TRBD2. Germline V gives CDR1 MNHNY, CDR2 SVGAGI (reference sequence). The CDR3 sequence is 16 residues long. The junction had 5 bases not matched to a gene; V was cut back by 6 bases and J by 1 base. The CDR3 region has the DNA TGTGCCAGCAGCCGTGGACTAGCGGGGGCCCAAGAGACCCAGTACTTC. This sequence encodes CASSRGLAGAQETQYF.

The rearrangement links TRBV7-8 to TRBJ1-5, with D uncertain. This CDR3 has 14 amino acids. Between the trimmed V and J ends, which lost 2 bases and 6 bases, there was a span of 11 bases. Germline assignment: CDR1 SGHVS and CDR2 FQNEAQ. CDR3 coding DNA: TGTGCCAGCAGCTTATATGGGCTGGGTCAGCCCCAGCATTTT. This sequence encodes CASSLYGLGQPQHF. Full variable domain (missing parts from reference TRBV7-8 and TRBJ1-5): GAGVSQSPRYKVAKRGQDVALRCDPISGHVSLFWYQQALGQGPEFLTYFQNEAQLDKSGLPSDRFFAERPEGSVSTLKIQRTQQEDSAVYLCASSLYGLGQPQHFGDGTRLSIL.

The rearrangement uses TRBV6-1 and TRBJ2-3; TRBD2 aligns across 11 bases. Germline V gene lookup returns CDR1 MNHNS and CDR2 SASEGT. The CDR3 sequence is 17 residues long. The J segment lost 6 bases and the V segment lost 3 bases, leaving 11 bases of the junction unmatched. The CDR3 loop is CASSDPDSGGAFDTQYF. CDR3 in DNA: TGTGCCAGCAGTGATCCGGATAGCGGGGGGGCCTTCGATACGCAGTATTTT.

The rearrangement uses TRBV13 and TRBJ2-7; 7 nucleotides match TRBD2. This CDR3 has 13 residues. Germline assignment: CDR1 PRHDT and CDR2 FYEKMQ (reference sequence). Losses at the gene ends were 6 bases for V and 0 bases for J; bases not matched to a gene: 2. The CDR3 loop reads CASRRGNSYEQYF. CDR3 nucleotides: TGTGCCAGCAGGCGGGGGAACTCCTACGAGCAGTACTTC. Full variable domain (missing parts from reference TRBV13 and TRBJ2-7): AAGVIQSPRHLIKEKRETATLKCYPIPRHDTVYWYQQGPGQDPQFLISFYEKMQSDKGSIPDRFSAQQFSDYHSELNMSSLELGDSALYFCASRRGNSYEQYFGPGTRLTVT.

This clone has just a few counts. This chain links TRBV7-9 with TRBJ1-6, with D possibly TRBD1 on 5 matching bases. Trimming removed 5 bases from V and 5 bases from J, with 13 bases in between. There are 15 residues in the CDR3. Germline CDR1 and CDR2: SEHNR and FQNEAQ (reference sequence). The CDR3 nucleotides read TGTGCCAGCAGCCTCATGGGGGGGGATAATTCACCCCTCCACTTT. Its protein is CASSLMGGDNSPLHF.

The genes are TRBV2 and TRBJ1-1; unclear D gene. Germline V gene lookup returns CDR1 SNHLY and CDR2 FYNNEI. Trimming shortened V by 4 bases and J by 3 bases, and 12 bases separated the two germline ends. This CDR3 spans 14 amino acids. The CDR3 region is CASSGGGGYTEAFF. CDR3 DNA: TGTGCCAGCAGTGGGGGTGGAGGGTACACTGAAGCTTTCTTT.

J is TRBJ1-1 and V is TRBV19; maybe TRBD1 (5 bases). The germline CDR1 and CDR2 sequences are LNHDA and SQIVND (reference sequence). CDR3 length equals 15 residues. Trimming pared 6 bases from V and 6 bases from J, leaving 20 bases between. The CDR3: CASSSLSAGLAEAFF. DNA of the CDR3: TGTGCCAGTAGCTCACTCTCGGCAGGGCTAGCTGAAGCTTTCTTT. The full variable domain, completed using reference TRBV19 and TRBJ1-1, is DGGITQSPKYLFRKEGQNVTLSCEQNLNHDAMYWYRQDPGQGLRLIYYSQIVNDFQKGDIAEGYSVSREKKESFPLTVTSAQKNPTAFYLCASSSLSAGLAEAFFGQGTRLTVV.

The chain couples TRBV7-9 to TRBJ2-7; 11 positions match TRBD2. The germline V gene has CDR1 SEHNR and CDR2 FQNEAQ (reference sequence). The V gene end was trimmed by 4 bases and the J gene end by 6 bases; junction bases not matched to a gene: 5. This CDR3 is built from 14 residues. The CDR3 protein is CASSSSGGKAEQYF. The CDR3 region has the DNA TGTGCCAGCAGCTCTAGCGGGGGGAAAGCCGAGCAGTACTTC.

The chain joins TRBV10-3 to TRBJ1-5; D possibly corresponds to TRBD1 (6 bases). V lost 3 bases and J 5 bases, leaving 14 bases between the germline ends. The CDR3 has 15 residues. Looked up from germline, CDR1 is ENHRY and CDR2 is SYGVKD. The CDR3 here is CAISDNGGWDQPQHF. As DNA, the CDR3 is TGTGCCATCAGTGATAATGGGGGCTGGGATCAGCCCCAGCATTTT.

Only one count was recorded for this clone. This rearrangement joins TRBV3-1 (or the pseudogene TRBV3-2) to TRBJ1-2, with TRBD1 matching over 8 bases. The trim removed 1 base at V and 4 bases at J, leaving 5 bases unmatched. The CDR3 loop spans 15 amino acids. In germline, CDR1 is LGHDT, CDR2 YNNKEL (reference sequence). CDR3 sequence reads: CASSQGTGTGYGYTF. The CDR3 nucleotides are TGTGCCAGCAGCCAAGGTACCGGGACAGGCTATGGCTACACCTTC.

This chain's CDR3 is CASSEVSGGPGSQYF. The CDR3 nucleotides read TGTGCCAGCAGCGAAGTTAGCGGGGGCCCAGGAAGCCAGTACTTC. The chain is built from TRBV5-4 and TRBJ2-5, with 9 bases identical to TRBD2. With V trimmed by 4 bases and J by 10 bases, 14 bases remained unmatched. CDR3 length equals 15 residues. Germline V lookup: CDR1 SGHNT, CDR2 YYREEE (reference sequence). Complete variable domain (other parts from reference TRBV5-4 and TRBJ2-5): ETGVTQSPTHLIKTRGQQVTLRCSSQSGHNTVSWYQQALGQGPQFIFQYYREEENGRGNFPPRFSGLQFPNYSSELNVNALELDDSALYLCASSEVSGGPGSQYFGPGTRLLVL.

The rearrangement joins TRBV29-1 to TRBJ2-3; D gene uncertain. This CDR3 is 13 amino acids long. V was trimmed by 2 bases and J by 0 bases, leaving 6 bases between them. The germline gives CDR1 SQVTM, CDR2 ANQGSEA. The CDR3: CSVESPSTDTQYF. The CDR3, as DNA: TGCAGCGTTGAAAGCCCCAGCACAGATACGCAGTATTTT.

This chain links TRBV18 with TRBJ1-5; TRBD1 might be the D (6 bases). From germline, CDR1 is KGHSH and CDR2 LQKENI. The CDR3 runs to 14 residues. V lost 4 bases to trimming and J lost 6 bases, with 13 bases between them. CDR3: CASSLEGGVQPQHF. The DNA of the CDR3 is TGTGCCAGCTCACTCGAGGGGGGGGTTCAGCCCCAGCATTTT.

The chain links TRBV7-8 to TRBJ1-1; 8 nucleotides agree with TRBD1. Germline-derived CDR1 and CDR2 are SGHVS and FQNEAQ. V was pared by 4 bases and J by 2 bases, with 6 bases of the junction left unmatched. The CDR3 has 15 residues. CDR3 in amino acids: CASSSDRGGNTEAFF. The CDR3 DNA reads TGTGCCAGCAGCTCAGACAGGGGCGGAAACACTGAAGCTTTCTTT.

This chain connects TRBV11-3 to TRBJ2-1; 11 bases agree with TRBD2. Germline loops: CDR1 SGHNT, CDR2 YENEEA. CDR3 length equals 16 residues. Losses at the gene ends were 0 bases for V and 7 bases for J; bases not matched to a gene: 5. In DNA, the CDR3 is TGTGCCAGCAGCTTAGAATGGACTAGCGGGCTAAATGAGCAGTTCTTC. Amino acid sequence: CASSLEWTSGLNEQFF.

The chain has TRBV7-8 and TRBJ1-1; no clear D. Per germline, CDR1 SGHVS and CDR2 FQNEAQ. The CDR3 runs to 16 residues. V lost 1 base to trimming and J lost 5 bases, with 17 bases between them. The CDR3 DNA follows: TGTGCCAGCAGCTTAGGTGGAGGGCTACCGCCAACTGAAGCTTTCTTT. It translates to CASSLGGGLPPTEAFF.

The V call is TRBV3-1 (or the pseudogene TRBV3-2), the J call TRBJ1-1; 8 nucleotides line up with TRBD1. The CDR3 loop spans 13 amino acids. Germline CDR1 is LGHDT and CDR2 is YNNKEL (reference sequence). V dropped 1 base and J dropped 8; count of bases not matched to a gene: 3. The CDR3 nucleotides read TGTGCCAGCAGCCAAGGCAGGGGGCGGGAAGCTTTCTTT. Translation gives CASSQGRGREAFF.

The V call is TRBV7-6, the J call TRBJ1-2; D remains ambiguous. Germline V gives CDR1 SGHVS, CDR2 FNYEAQ. CDR3 size: 15 residues. V lost 1 base and J lost 0, with 9 bases in between. Written as DNA, the CDR3 is TGTGCCAGCAGCTTAGACAGCAGACCTAACTATGGCTACACCTTC. Amino acids: CASSLDSRPNYGYTF.

The chain couples TRBV9 to TRBJ1-2, with 7 bases lining up with TRBD1. After removal of 5 bases from V and 4 bases from J, the junction contained 8 bases not matched to a gene. Germline values: CDR1 SGDLS, CDR2 YYNGEE. The CDR3 is 14 residues long. CDR3 DNA sequence: TGTGCCAGCAGTGCCGGACAGGCAACCTATGGCTACACCTTC. Encoded protein: CASSAGQATYGYTF.

V and J are TRBV19 and TRBJ1-5; possible D gene TRBD1, 5 bases. The CDR3 totals 13 residues. V dropped 3 bases and J dropped 7 bases, with 10 bases sitting between them. Germline V CDR1 and CDR2: LNHDA, SQIVND (reference sequence). CDR3 in DNA: TGTGCCAGTAGTATTGGGGCGCGGCAGCCCCAGCATTTT. It specifies CASSIGARQPQHF.

The CDR3 DNA sequence: TGTGCCAGCAGTGGTCAGGGGTGGGACACTGAAGCTTTCTTT. This codes for CASSGQGWDTEAFF. The J gene is TRBJ1-1, the V gene TRBV2; possible D gene TRBD1, 6 bases. V was pared by 4 bases and J by 3 bases, with 12 bases between. CDR1 is SNHLY and CDR2 is FYNNEI in the germline V gene. This CDR3 has 14 amino acids.